This T cell receptor (beta chain) was sequenced for a study of blood T cell repertoires in COVID-19. Study-wide background: Whether acute or convalescent, the COVID-19 samples came from the United States, Italy and Spain. T cells, B-cell-depleted T cells, or PBMCs supplied cDNA or gDNA.

Germline CDR1 and CDR2: MNHEY and SVGAGI. This CDR3 is built from 13 residues. V gave up 5 bases and J gave up 8 bases; unmatched junction bases: 6. Per the authors' pipeline: Estimates of nucleated cell counts were drawn from the amplification of reference gene primers. The table came from immunoSEQ multiplex PCR; TCRdb's copy has only in-frame clones and leaves some out. V and J calls and clone size are given by that table; D and trimming were obtained from the DNA. The sample contains about 200,000 clones, roughly four fifths of which appear only once. The TCR sequence derives from a woman aged 40 to 50 with acute or convalescent COVID-19. Sequencing was done on a sample of peripheral blood. J is TRBJ1-2 and V is TRBV6-5; 9 bases line up with TRBD1. CDR3 loop: CASSTQGARGYTF. CDR3 DNA sequence: TGTGCCAGCAGTACACAGGGGGCTCGGGGCTACACCTTC.